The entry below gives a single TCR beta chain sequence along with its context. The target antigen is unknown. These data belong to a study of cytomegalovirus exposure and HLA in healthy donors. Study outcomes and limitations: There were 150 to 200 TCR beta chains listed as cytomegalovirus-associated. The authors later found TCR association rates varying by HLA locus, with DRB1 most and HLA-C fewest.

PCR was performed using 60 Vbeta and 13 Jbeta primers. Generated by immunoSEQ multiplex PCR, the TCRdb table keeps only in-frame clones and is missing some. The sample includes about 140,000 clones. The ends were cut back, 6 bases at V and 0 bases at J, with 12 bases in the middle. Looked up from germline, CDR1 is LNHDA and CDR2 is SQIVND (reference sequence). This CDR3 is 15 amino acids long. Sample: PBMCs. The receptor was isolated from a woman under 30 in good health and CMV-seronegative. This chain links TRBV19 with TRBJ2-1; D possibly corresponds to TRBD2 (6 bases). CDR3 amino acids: CASRADGSSYNEQFF. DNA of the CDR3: TGTGCCAGTAGAGCCGACGGGAGCTCCTACAATGAGCAGTTCTTC.